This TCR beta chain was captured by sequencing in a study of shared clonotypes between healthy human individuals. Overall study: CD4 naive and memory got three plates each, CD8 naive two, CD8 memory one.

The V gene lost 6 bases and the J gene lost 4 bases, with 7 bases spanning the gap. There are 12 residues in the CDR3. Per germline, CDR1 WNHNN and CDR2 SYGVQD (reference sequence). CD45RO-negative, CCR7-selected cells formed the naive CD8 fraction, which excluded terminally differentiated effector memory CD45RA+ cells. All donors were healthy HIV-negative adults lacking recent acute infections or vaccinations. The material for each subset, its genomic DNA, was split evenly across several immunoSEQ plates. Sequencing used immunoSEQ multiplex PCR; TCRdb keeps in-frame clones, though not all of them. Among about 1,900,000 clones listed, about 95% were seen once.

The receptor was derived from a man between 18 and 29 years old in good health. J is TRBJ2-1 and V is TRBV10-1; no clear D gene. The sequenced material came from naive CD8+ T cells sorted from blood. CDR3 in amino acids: CASSPDYNEQFF. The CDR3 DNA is TGCGCCAGCAGCCCCGATTACAATGAGCAGTTCTTC.